These 9 T cell receptor beta chains were sequenced from one sample in a study of blood T cells in healthy people across ages. A sample-barcoded 5' primer and a J-beta primer mix were used in a second PCR of roughly 7 to 11 cycles. TCRdb analysed the 5' RACE reads with MiXCR anew, one entry per CDR3 protein. The repertoire holds a few hundred thousand distinct CDR3 sequences, with over 45% as singletons. The sample consisted of blood. The source is a man aged 60 to 75 in good health.

This clonotype turned up a few times. This chain links TRBV6-5 with TRBJ1-2; D remains ambiguous. Per germline, CDR1 MNHEY and CDR2 SVGAGI. CDR3 length equals 15 residues. The V end lost 0 bases, the J end lost 4 bases, and 12 bases lay between the germline ends. The CDR3 region has the DNA TGTGCCAGCAGTTACTCGACTGCGGCACCCTATGGCTACACCTTC. Translated: CASSYSTAAPYGYTF.

The V call is TRBV12-3 or TRBV12-4, the J call TRBJ2-1; D may match TRBD1 or TRBD2 (5 bases each). The CDR3 is 11 residues long. V was pared by 4 bases and J by 12 bases, with 10 bases between. CDR3 region: CASSSGRAQFF. Here the CDR3 DNA reads TGTGCCAGCAGTTCGGGACGAGCGCAGTTCTTC.

This rearrangement joins TRBV5-1 to TRBJ2-4, with TRBD1 identical over 10 bases. The trim removed 7 bases at V and 2 bases at J, leaving 9 bases unmatched. From germline, CDR1 is SGHRS and CDR2 YFSETQ. The CDR3 consists of 16 residues. Here the CDR3 DNA reads TGCGCCAGCCGGATAGGGGACAGGGGAACCAAAAACATTCAGTACTTC. The encoded protein is CASRIGDRGTKNIQYF.

The rearrangement uses TRBV7-2 and TRBJ1-2; no firm D call. The germline V gene encodes CDR1 SGHTA and CDR2 FQGNSA. The germline V and J ends were trimmed by 2 bases and 4 bases, with 8 bases remaining between them. This CDR3 contains 13 residues. The CDR3 DNA reads TGTGCCAGCAGCTTATTTATCGGCTATGGCTACACCTTC. It codes for CASSLFIGYGYTF.

The genes are TRBV4-3 and TRBJ2-5; 14 bases fit TRBD2. J gave up 11 bases and V 1 base, and 9 bases lay outside the gene matches. The CDR3 runs to 16 residues. Germline CDR1 LGHNA, CDR2 YSLEER. The CDR3 here is CASSQVLGLAGVEQYF. DNA for the CDR3: TGCGCCAGCAGCCAAGTTTTGGGACTAGCGGGAGTGGAGCAGTACTTC.

This chain joins TRBV18 and TRBJ2-1, with a possible D match to TRBD1 (6 bases). CDR1 KGHSH and CDR2 LQKENI come from the germline V gene. Trimming cost V 3 bases and J 6 bases, with 15 bases left between them. CDR3 length equals 15 residues. CDR3 DNA: TGTGCCAGCTCACCGGGGACAAGTTCCACCAATGAGCAGTTCTTC. Its translation: CASSPGTSSTNEQFF.

This clonotype was detected only a few times. The chain carries TRBV28 and TRBJ2-5; D is unclear. V was pared by 6 bases and J by 1 base, with 27 bases between. CDR3 length equals 19 residues. From germline, CDR1 is MDHEN and CDR2 SYDVKM. CDR3 bases: TGTGCCAGCAGGCATGTGGCCCATAATGGACCTCTCTTCCAAGAGACCCAGTACTTC. It yields the protein CASRHVAHNGPLFQETQYF.

The chain joins TRBV7-2 to TRBJ1-2; D may be TRBD1 (5 bases). Trimming removed 3 bases from V and 8 bases from J, with 19 bases in between. The CDR3 is 15 residues long. The germline V gene encodes CDR1 SGHTA and CDR2 FQGNSA. In DNA form, the CDR3 reads TGTGCCAGCAGCTTTACCTTAGGGGCAGATAACGGCTACACCTTC. Protein: CASSFTLGADNGYTF.

The chain is built from TRBV9 and TRBJ2-5; 9 bases map to TRBD2. Trimming cost V 4 bases and J 2 bases; bases outside gene matches: 6. The CDR3 is 15 amino acids. CDR1 SGDLS and CDR2 YYNGEE come from the germline V gene. The CDR3 spells CASSPAAGGQETQYF. The CDR3 DNA reads TGTGCCAGCAGCCCTGCTGCGGGGGGGCAAGAGACCCAGTACTTC. The full variable domain, in which reference TRBV9 and TRBJ2-5 provide the parts outside the CDR3, is DSGVTQTPKHLITATGQRVTLRCSPRSGDLSVYWYQQSLDQGLQFLIQYYNGEERAKGNILERFSAQQFPDLHSELNLSSLELGDSALYFCASSPAAGGQETQYFGPGTRLLVL.